A selection of T cell receptor beta chains follows, all from one sample in a study of shared clonotypes between healthy human individuals. TCRdb keeps only in-frame clones here, not all; method: immunoSEQ multiplex PCR. In the table there are about a million clones, approximately 76% of which are singletons. What was sequenced was memory CD4+ T cells sorted from blood. All receptors derive from a man younger than 30 in good health. The CDR3 runs from the conserved cysteine through the conserved F or W. A D gene is named only where the DNA matches it firmly. Size tells how often a clone was seen (once, few, many) or the class of an expanded clone, and some rows leave it out.

cdr3_nt cdr3_aa d_call j_call v_call clone_size
TGTGCCACCGGAAGGACAGGGGATGTGAAGACCCAGTACTTC CATGRTGDVKTQYF TRBD1 TRBJ2-5 TRBV15 -
TGCGCCAGCAGCGCAACACCGAACACCGGGGAGCTGTTTTTT CASSATPNTGELFF - TRBJ2-2 TRBV5-1 -
TGTGCCAGCAGTGATGGTAACTCTAACTATGGCTACACCTTC CASSDGNSNYGYTF - TRBJ1-2 TRBV6-1 few
TGTGCCAGCAGTTACGGAGCGCTTACAGATACGCAGTATTTT CASSYGALTDTQYF - TRBJ2-3 TRBV6-6 -
TGTGCCAGCAGGACAGGGGTGGGAAAACTGTTTTTT CASRTGVGKLFF TRBD1 TRBJ1-4 TRBV27 -
TGTGCCAGTAGTCCGGGACTAGCGGCCCCCCGGGACGGGGAGCTGTTTTTT CASSPGLAAPRDGELFF TRBD2 TRBJ2-2 TRBV19 -
TGTGCCAGTAGTATTACGGTCACCATCTCTGGAAACACCATATATTTT CASSITVTISGNTIYF - TRBJ1-3 TRBV19 -
TGTGCCAGCAGCCTATCGTTACCAACAGCGAATGAGCAGTTCTTC CASSLSLPTANEQFF - TRBJ2-1 TRBV14 -
TGTGCACGGAGTGTCGGGACAGGGAGAAGCTACACCTTC CARSVGTGRSYTF TRBD1 TRBJ1-2 TRBV30 -
TGTGCCAGCAGGGGGCTTGTGAGCAATCAGCCCCAGCATTTT CASRGLVSNQPQHF - TRBJ1-5 TRBV28 -
TGTGCCAGCAGCGTCGGAGTCGATGTCAACACTGAAGCTTTCTTT CASSVGVDVNTEAFF - TRBJ1-1 TRBV9 -
TGTGCCAGCAGCCTAGGGTATAATGAGCAGTTCTTC CASSLGYNEQFF - TRBJ2-1 TRBV7-2 once
TGCGCCAGCAGCTCAGCCGGGACGATACCCGGCACAGATACGCAGTATTTT CASSSAGTIPGTDTQYF - TRBJ2-3 TRBV5-1 -
TGTGCCTGGAGTGGCGGGGCAGGGGTAGAAAAACTGTTTTTT CAWSGGAGVEKLFF - TRBJ1-4 TRBV30 -
TGTGCCATCAGGGGGACTAGCCTAGGCACAGATACGCAGTATTTT CAIRGTSLGTDTQYF TRBD2 TRBJ2-3 TRBV10-3 -
TGTGCCATCAGTTCCCAAAGGTCCGGGACCCAGTACTTC CAISSQRSGTQYF - TRBJ2-5 TRBV10-3 -
TGCGCCAGCAGCTTGGCCTTCTTGGGGGCTGGCGGGGAGCTGTTTTTT CASSLAFLGAGGELFF - TRBJ2-2 TRBV5-1 -
TGCGCCAGCAGCTTTAGTTCGAGCTCCTATAATTCACCCCTCCACTTT CASSFSSSSYNSPLHF - TRBJ1-6 TRBV5-1 -
TGCGCCAGCAGCCAAGAAGGGGGCCATGGGGCCAACGTCCTGACTTTC CASSQEGGHGANVLTF TRBD1 TRBJ2-6 TRBV4-1 many
TGTGCTACGAAGGGGTCAGGGGCGACTAATGAAAAACTGTTTTTT CATKGSGATNEKLFF - TRBJ1-4 TRBV19 -
TGTGCCAGCAGCTTAAAAGGCGGGGCCACAGAGACCCAGTACTTC CASSLKGGATETQYF - TRBJ2-5 TRBV7-8 -
TGTGCCTGGGGGGGCTCTGGAAACACCATATATTTT CAWGGSGNTIYF - TRBJ1-3 TRBV30 few
TGTGCCAGCAGCTTAGCGGGACAGGGGGCTGGGGAGACCCAGTACTTC CASSLAGQGAGETQYF TRBD1 TRBJ2-5 TRBV7-2 once
TGTGCCAGCAGTTACTCCAGGAACTCCTACGAGCAGTACTTC CASSYSRNSYEQYF - TRBJ2-7 TRBV6-6 -
TGTGCCAGCAGCCAAGATATCACAGGGAGGAACACTGAAGCTTTCTTT CASSQDITGRNTEAFF - TRBJ1-1 TRBV14 -
TGTGCCAGCAGTTTCCGGACTAGCTCCTACGAGCAGTACTTC CASSFRTSSYEQYF TRBD2 TRBJ2-7 TRBV7-8 -
TGTGCCATCAGTGAGTCTGGAGTGGATACGCAGTATTTT CAISESGVDTQYF - TRBJ2-3 TRBV10-3 -
TGTGCCTGGACGATACAGGGGGGCACTGAAGCTTTCTTT CAWTIQGGTEAFF TRBD1 TRBJ1-1 TRBV30 -
TGTGCCAGCAGCCCCTCGGGAGGAGCATACAATGAGCAGTTCTTC CASSPSGGAYNEQFF TRBD2 TRBJ2-1 TRBV7-6 once
TGCGCCAGCAGACGTGAGCAGTCCTACGAGCAGTACTTC CASRREQSYEQYF - TRBJ2-7 TRBV5-1 once
TGTGCCAGCAGTGACCGGGCCAGTACCTACGAGCAGTACTTC CASSDRASTYEQYF - TRBJ2-7 TRBV2 -
TGTGCCAGCCTGGGGACGGCCTTGGGGGGCTACACCTTC CASLGTALGGYTF - TRBJ1-2 TRBV6-1 few
TGCAGCGTTGCTGGGACTAGCGGGGCGGGTGAGCAGTTCTTC CSVAGTSGAGEQFF TRBD2 TRBJ2-1 TRBV29-1 -
TGTGCCAGCTCACCACTATCGGAATACGGCTACACCTTC CASSPLSEYGYTF - TRBJ1-2 TRBV18 -
TGTGCCAGCAGTTACTCTACAGGGGTCTATGGCTACACCTTC CASSYSTGVYGYTF TRBD1 TRBJ1-2 TRBV6-5 -
TGTGCCAGCCGCGGGACAGTCGGTGGGGAGCTGTTTTTT CASRGTVGGELFF - TRBJ2-2 TRBV2 -
TGTGCCACCAGCAGCCTGGCTAAGGCCGTGGAGCTGTTTTTT CATSSLAKAVELFF - TRBJ2-2 TRBV15 -
TGCAGCGCCGGGGGACAGCCATATGGCTACACCTTC CSAGGQPYGYTF TRBD1 TRBJ1-2 TRBV29-1 -
TGTGCCTGGGGCCCTGGGACAGCCTACGAGCAGTACTTC CAWGPGTAYEQYF TRBD1 TRBJ2-7 TRBV30 few
TGTGCCAGCAGCCTGAGGGGGGGGCACTACGAGCAGTACTTC CASSLRGGHYEQYF - TRBJ2-7 TRBV5-6 -
TGTGCCACCAGCCGGAGGCTAGTCTCCTACGAGCAGTACTTC CATSRRLVSYEQYF - TRBJ2-7 TRBV15 -
TGTGCCAGCAGTTACTCGGGACAGGATAAAGATACGCAGTATTTT CASSYSGQDKDTQYF TRBD1 TRBJ2-3 TRBV6-6 -
TGCAGTGCTGGAAGGCCCCCTGAGCAGTTCTTC CSAGRPPEQFF - TRBJ2-1 TRBV20-1 -
TGTGCCTGGAGCCGGACAGCCTCGAACTATGGCTACACCTTC CAWSRTASNYGYTF - TRBJ1-2 TRBV30 -
TGTGCCTGGAGTCACGGCGGGAGGGCGAACACCGGGGAGCTGTTTTTT CAWSHGGRANTGELFF TRBD2 TRBJ2-2 TRBV30 -
TGCGCCAGCAGTGACTCGGGACTAGCGGGATACAATCAAAAGCAGTTCTTC CASSDSGLAGYNQKQFF TRBD2 TRBJ2-1 TRBV10-1 -
TGTGCCAGTAGTATCGCTGGGCGGGGTAGGGGATACGCCGGGGAGCTGTTTTTT CASSIAGRGRGYAGELFF - TRBJ2-2 TRBV19 -
TGCAGCGTCCCGGTGAAGGAGACCCAGTACTTC CSVPVKETQYF - TRBJ2-5 TRBV29-1 -
TGCGCCAGCAGTGGTAGGGGCGAGCTGGGGGAAAAACTGTTTTTT CASSGRGELGEKLFF - TRBJ1-4 TRBV10-2 few
TGTGCCGCCCAGGGAAGTCAGCCCCAGCATTTT CAAQGSQPQHF - TRBJ1-5 TRBV28 -
TGTGCCAGCAGGACCGGGACAGGGGTCTACAATGAGCAGTTCTTC CASRTGTGVYNEQFF TRBD1 TRBJ2-1 TRBV6-5 -
TGTGCCAGCAGCTTAGCGATCTACAATGAGCAGTTCTTC CASSLAIYNEQFF - TRBJ2-1 TRBV7-8 few
TGTGCCATCCGTGACAGTCCCAACGAGCAGTACTTC CAIRDSPNEQYF - TRBJ2-7 TRBV10-3 -